This note documents a single T cell receptor (beta chain) sequence. Assay used: immunoSEQ multiplex PCR; TCRdb lists only in-frame clones, some missing. Here the sample spans tens of thousands of clones, 60% to 85% being singletons. The sample belongs to a study of a mutant IDH1 vaccine in newly diagnosed glioma. Time point specified: baseline, week 1 (first vaccination visit). The treatment denotes: pre-vaccination baseline after standard-of-care therapy. This CDR3 has 13 residues. Trimming shortened V by 10 bases and J by 7 bases, and 14 bases separated the two germline ends. Germline V lookup: CDR1 MNHEY, CDR2 SVGAGI.

The TCR comes from a woman between 35 and 50 years old with glioma. V gene TRBV6-5 combines with J gene TRBJ1-6; D perhaps matches TRBD1 (6 bases). Sequenced material: PBMCs, taken from a glioma patient treated with radiotherapy, temozolomide or both. The chain's CDR3 is CATGGTTNSPLHF. The CDR3 DNA reads TGTGCCACCGGGGGCACGACAAATTCACCCCTCCACTTT.